These 18 T cell receptor beta chains originate from one sample sequenced in a study of cytomegalovirus exposure and HLA in healthy donors. In the PCR, 60 Vbeta and 13 Jbeta primers were used. Here immunoSEQ multiplex PCR was the method, and the copy in TCRdb shows in-frame clones only, minus some. The sample includes 85,000 or so clones. Sequencing was done on a sample of PBMCs. The receptor set was obtained from a young woman in good health and CMV-seronegative.

J is TRBJ1-1 and V is TRBV7-6, with a tentative D call TRBD1 (6 bases). CDR3 size: 15 residues. Germline V gene data show CDR1 as SGHVS and CDR2 as FNYEAQ. V was shortened by 5 bases and J by 4 bases, with 17 bases between the two germline ends. The CDR3 DNA reads as TGTGCCAGCAGCCGCCCTACAGGGAAAATCACTGAAGCTTTCTTT. Its protein product is CASSRPTGKITEAFF.

V gene TRBV7-8 combines with J gene TRBJ2-1; D gene ambiguous. The CDR3 runs to 13 residues. Trimming pared 0 bases from V and 4 bases from J, leaving 4 bases between. Germline V CDR1 and CDR2: SGHVS, FQNEAQ. The CDR3 DNA reads TGTGCCAGCAGCTTAGCCAGTTACAATGAGCAGTTCTTC. Translated, it gives CASSLASYNEQFF. Filled out from reference TRBV7-8 and TRBJ2-1, the complete variable domain reads GAGVSQSPRYKVAKRGQDVALRCDPISGHVSLFWYQQALGQGPEFLTYFQNEAQLDKSGLPSDRFFAERPEGSVSTLKIQRTQQEDSAVYLCASSLASYNEQFFGPGTRLTVL.

This sequence joins TRBV5-1 and TRBJ2-1; a possible D gene is TRBD1 (6 bases). Germline-derived CDR1 and CDR2 are SGHRS and YFSETQ. V shed 2 bases and J shed 4 bases, with 10 bases lying between them. The CDR3 runs 14 residues. CDR3 region: CASSFGQTYNEQFF. As DNA, the CDR3 is TGCGCCAGCAGCTTCGGACAGACTTACAATGAGCAGTTCTTC. Drawing the rest from reference TRBV5-1 and TRBJ2-1, the complete variable domain is KAGVTQTPRYLIKTRGQQVTLSCSPISGHRSVSWYQQTPGQGLQFLFEYFSETQRNKGNFPGRFSGRQFSNSRSEMNVSTLELGDSALYLCASSFGQTYNEQFFGPGTRLTVL.

The CDR3 loop is CASSWTGANTEAFF. CDR3 bases: TGCGCCAGCAGCTGGACAGGGGCGAACACTGAAGCTTTCTTT. The chain combines TRBV5-1 with TRBJ1-1, with TRBD1 matching over 9 bases. CDR1 is SGHRS and CDR2 is YFSETQ in the germline V gene. This CDR3 is built from 14 residues. Trimming cost V 3 bases and J 1 base; bases outside gene matches: 1.

The chain combines TRBV28 with TRBJ2-7, with 10 bases aligning to TRBD1. In germline, CDR1 is MDHEN, CDR2 SYDVKM. CDR3 length: 15 residues. The J segment lost 6 bases and the V segment lost 5 bases, leaving 10 bases of the junction unmatched. The CDR3 coding sequence is TGTGCCAGCAGTCGATCGGACAGGGGGGGAGGCGAGCAGTACTTC. Its protein product is CASSRSDRGGGEQYF. Using reference TRBV28 and TRBJ2-7 for the parts outside the CDR3, the full variable domain is DVKVTQSSRYLVKRTGEKVFLECVQDMDHENMFWYRQDPGLGLRLIYFSYDVKMKEKGDIPEGYSVSREKKERFSLILESASTNQTSMYLCASSRSDRGGGEQYFGPGTRLTVT.

As concerns this clone: At one of its ends the junction is not consistent with the germline gene, which may arise from a read error. Different DNA sequences within this sample yield the same CDR3. This chain connects TRBV5-6 to TRBJ1-1, with D perhaps TRBD1 (5 bases). Germline V gives CDR1 SGHDT, CDR2 YYEEEE. The CDR3 loop spans 15 amino acids. The CDR3 sequence is CASSRWVTGGTEAFF. CDR3 DNA: TGTGCCAGCAGCCGTTGGGTCACAGGTGGCACTGAAGCTTTTTTT.

The chain joins TRBV6-6 to TRBJ2-3; 12 bases map to TRBD2. CDR1 MNHNY and CDR2 SVGAGI come from the germline V gene (reference sequence). The J segment lost 2 bases and the V segment lost 6 bases, leaving 3 bases of the junction unmatched. The CDR3 consists of 15 residues. The CDR3: CASSGLAGHTDTQYF. CDR3 bases: TGTGCCAGCAGCGGACTAGCGGGGCACACAGATACGCAGTATTTT.

V is TRBV28 and J is TRBJ2-1; D might be TRBD2 (6 bases). Trimming took off 6 bases at V and 5 bases at J, with 11 bases between the two ends. Germline values: CDR1 MDHEN, CDR2 SYDVKM. The CDR3 runs 13 residues. The DNA for the CDR3 is TGTGCCAGCAGATCTAGCGACCACAATGAGCAGTTCTTC. This sequence encodes CASRSSDHNEQFF.

This rearrangement joins TRBV9 to TRBJ1-2; 8 nucleotides line up with TRBD1. Germline V gene data show CDR1 as SGDLS and CDR2 as YYNGEE. Unmatched junction bases numbered 5, after V lost 0 bases and J lost 4 bases. CDR3 length equals 15 residues. CDR3 bases: TGTGCCAGCAGCGTAGTGTACAGGGGGGGCTATGGCTACACCTTC. This encodes CASSVVYRGGYGYTF.

The chain combines TRBV6-5 with TRBJ1-2; perhaps TRBD1 as D (5 bases). This CDR3 is built from 14 residues. V gave up 5 bases and J gave up 6 bases, with 16 bases separating them. The germline CDR1 and CDR2 sequences are MNHEY and SVGAGI. CDR3 sequence: CASSRRAWGDGYTF. The CDR3 DNA reads as TGTGCCAGCAGTCGAAGGGCATGGGGGGATGGCTACACCTTC.

The V call is TRBV18, the J call TRBJ1-1; D is ambiguous. The CDR3 runs 14 residues. V lost 3 bases and J 3 bases, leaving 11 bases between the germline ends. CDR1 and CDR2 from the germline V gene are KGHSH and LQKENI. This chain's CDR3 is CASSPSGGHTEAFF. The CDR3 bases are TGTGCCAGCTCACCGTCAGGAGGGCACACTGAAGCTTTCTTT.

As to this clone: Mismatch with germline at one junction end may stem from a read error. V is TRBV6-1 and J is TRBJ1-1; D is perhaps TRBD1 (6 bases). CDR3 size: 14 residues. The germline V gene has CDR1 MNHNS and CDR2 SASEGT. The CDR3: CASSGGGHRTEDFF. In DNA, the CDR3 is TGTGCCAGCAGTGGGGGGGGGCATCGTACTGAAGATTTCTTT.

The chain links TRBV14 to TRBJ2-3; tentatively, D is TRBD1 (5 bases). The CDR3 contains 14 residues. Germline loops: CDR1 SGHDN, CDR2 FVKESK. Trimming took 2 bases from V and 4 from J, leaving 10 bases between them. DNA of the CDR3: TGTGCCAGCAGCCAATCCCCAGGGTCAGATACGCAGTATTTT. This encodes CASSQSPGSDTQYF. The complete variable domain, with remaining parts taken from reference TRBV14 and TRBJ2-3, reads EAGVTQFPSHSVIEKGQTVTLRCDPISGHDNLYWYRRVMGKEIKFLLHFVKESKQDESGMPNNRFLAERTGGTYSTLKVQPAELEDSGVYFCASSQSPGSDTQYFGPGTRLTVL.

J is TRBJ1-5 and V is TRBV19; TRBD1 is a possible D gene (5 bases). V was cut by 10 bases and J by 7 bases, with 20 bases left in between. The CDR3 loop spans 14 amino acids. Germline V gene lookup returns CDR1 LNHDA and CDR2 SQIVND (reference sequence). DNA for the CDR3: TGTGCCACCTCCGACAGAGGCTTCGGCCAGCCCCAGCATTTT. As protein: CATSDRGFGQPQHF.

The CDR3 nucleotides read TGTGCCAGTAGTCGACGACAGGGACGAGATCAGCCCCAGCATTTT. Translated: CASSRRQGRDQPQHF. The chain couples TRBV19 to TRBJ1-5, with 7 positions matching TRBD1. V shed 5 bases and J 5 bases; nucleotides not matched to a gene: 9. CDR1 is LNHDA and CDR2 is SQIVND in the germline V gene (reference sequence). The CDR3 covers 15 residues.

The chain couples TRBV9 to TRBJ1-2, with 9 bases identical to TRBD1. Germline-derived CDR1 and CDR2 are SGDLS and YYNGEE. The CDR3 runs to 15 residues. With 0 bases clipped from V and 6 bases from J, the junction kept 6 bases outside the gene matches. The CDR3 protein is CASSVGTGVGNGYTF. CDR3 nucleotide sequence: TGTGCCAGCAGCGTAGGGACAGGGGTCGGGAATGGCTACACCTTC. Full variable domain (missing parts from reference TRBV9 and TRBJ1-2): DSGVTQTPKHLITATGQRVTLRCSPRSGDLSVYWYQQSLDQGLQFLIQYYNGEERAKGNILERFSAQQFPDLHSELNLSSLELGDSALYFCASSVGTGVGNGYTFGSGTRLTVV.

The gene calls are TRBV19 and TRBJ1-5; 7 bases are a match to TRBD1. Germline V lookup: CDR1 LNHDA, CDR2 SQIVND (reference sequence). Unmatched junction bases numbered 10, after V lost 6 bases and J lost 5 bases. CDR3 length equals 15 residues. CDR3 DNA: TGTGCCAGTAGCCGAGACAGGGACATATATCAGCCCCAGCATTTT. It translates to CASSRDRDIYQPQHF.

V and J are TRBV30 and TRBJ2-5, with D maybe TRBD2 (6 bases). V was shortened by 1 base and J by 5 bases, with 8 bases between the two germline ends. The CDR3 runs 12 residues. Germline values: CDR1 GTSNPN, CDR2 SVGIG (reference sequence). CDR3 loop: CAWSGGRETQYF. DNA of the CDR3: TGTGCCTGGAGTGGAGGGAGGGAGACCCAGTACTTC. The variable domain in full, with the rest retrieved from reference TRBV30 and TRBJ2-5, is SQTIHQWPATLVQPVGSPLSLECTVEGTSNPNLYWYRQAAGRGLQLLFYSVGIGQISSEVPQNLSASRPQDRQFILSSKKLLLSDSGFYLCAWSGGRETQYFGPGTRLLVL.